Listed below are T cell receptor beta chains from one sample, sequenced in a study of T cells in Graves' hyperthyroidism and ophthalmopathy. TCRdb reprocessed the multiplex PCR reads via MiXCR and lists one record per CDR3 protein. The sample contains about 400,000 distinct CDR3 sequences, nearly 15% of which appear only once. The sample comprised blood. These receptors originate from a woman in her sixties or seventies with Graves' ophthalmopathy. Each CDR3 is given with its conserved first and last residue. Each record gives: J gene, clone size, D gene, V gene, CDR3 protein, CDR3 DNA. The D gene is left open where the match is weak. Only part of the rows carry a size: once, few, many, or a class if the clone is expanded.

>TRBJ1-5|many|TRBD1|TRBV3-1
CASSQGDRGLRQPQHF
TGTGCCAGCAGCCAAGGGGACAGGGGGCTAAGGCAGCCCCAGCATTTT
>TRBJ2-7|many|TRBD1|TRBV28
CASNRGMFSYEQYF
TGTGCCAGCAACAGGGGTATGTTCTCCTACGAGCAGTACTTC
>TRBJ2-7|NA|NA|TRBV28
CASSFGDFSIYEQYF
TGTGCCAGCAGTTTCGGGGACTTCAGCATCTACGAGCAGTACTTC
>TRBJ2-1|few|NA|TRBV6-9
CASSYEEGRRGSEQFF
TGTGCCAGCAGTTATGAGGAGGGTCGGAGGGGAAGTGAGCAGTTCTTC
>TRBJ2-7|few|NA|TRBV11-2
CASSPSSGGSYEQYF
TGTGCCAGCAGCCCCAGTAGCGGAGGCTCCTACGAGCAGTACTTC
>TRBJ2-1|few|TRBD2|TRBV7-9
CASSLWPGTSPWNEQFF
TGTGCCAGCAGCTTATGGCCCGGGACTAGTCCTTGGAATGAGCAGTTCTTC
>TRBJ2-7|many|NA|TRBV11-2
CASSPGPGPLDEQYF
TGTGCCAGCAGCCCGGGCCCGGGGCCGTTGGACGAGCAGTACTTC
>TRBJ2-5|NA|NA|TRBV10-3
CAISDSVETQYF
TGTGCCATCAGTGATTCTGTGGAGACCCAGTACTTC
>TRBJ1-5|many|TRBD1|TRBV20-1
CSAYRLTGGNQPQHF
TGCAGTGCCTACAGACTGACAGGGGGCAATCAGCCCCAGCATTTT
>TRBJ2-7|few|NA|TRBV6-1
CASSEGLGQGPLFSYEQYF
TGTGCCAGCAGTGAAGGGTTGGGACAAGGCCCCCTTTTCTCCTACGAGCAGTACTTC
>TRBJ2-2|NA|TRBD2|TRBV27
CASKASGRAWTGELFF
TGTGCCAGCAAGGCTAGCGGGAGGGCCTGGACCGGGGAGCTGTTTTTT
>TRBJ2-3|NA|NA|TRBV7-9
CASSLDMDGNTDTQYF
TGTGCCAGCAGCTTAGATATGGACGGGAACACAGATACGCAGTATTTT
>TRBJ2-7|few|TRBD1|TRBV2
CASSEGTGPSYEQYF
TGTGCCAGCAGTGAGGGGACAGGGCCGTCCTACGAGCAGTACTTC
>TRBJ1-1|many|NA|TRBV30
CAWSVNRPGEAFF
TGTGCCTGGAGTGTAAATCGACCGGGAGAAGCTTTCTTT
>TRBJ1-2|NA|TRBD1|TRBV7-9
CASSPGQAPNYGYTF
TGTGCCAGCAGCCCCGGACAGGCCCCTAACTATGGCTACACCTTC
>TRBJ2-7|many|NA|TRBV7-3
CASSLETGSYEQYF
TGTGCCAGCAGCTTGGAGACAGGCTCCTACGAGCAGTACTTC
>TRBJ2-5|NA|TRBD2|TRBV12-3/TRBV12-4
CASTSLPLWGGETQYF
TGTGCCAGCACCTCCTTGCCCTTATGGGGGGGAGAGACCCAGTACTTC
>TRBJ2-7|few|TRBD2|TRBV7-9
CASSPRGGRAAYEQYF
TGTGCCAGCAGCCCGAGGGGCGGGAGGGCCGCGTACGAGCAGTACTTC
>TRBJ1-4|NA|TRBD1|TRBV7-6
CASSSGQEVLEKLFF
TGTGCCAGCAGCTCGGGACAGGAGGTCTTGGAAAAACTGTTTTTT
>TRBJ2-2|many|TRBD2|TRBV29-1
CSVTGLADTGELFF
TGCAGCGTTACGGGACTAGCGGACACCGGGGAGCTGTTTTTT
>TRBJ2-7|many|NA|TRBV27
CASSFSRSYEQYF
TGTGCCAGCTCATTCAGTCGTAGCTACGAGCAGTACTTC
>TRBJ2-5|NA|NA|TRBV4-1
CASSRPTGAETQYF
TGCGCCAGCAGCCGACCGACTGGGGCCGAGACCCAGTACTTC
>TRBJ2-5|many|NA|TRBV5-1
CASSLSPSQETQYF
TGCGCCAGCAGCTTGTCGCCTTCCCAAGAGACCCAGTACTTC
>TRBJ2-3|many|NA|TRBV20-1
CSATTGVADTQYF
TGCAGTGCGACTACAGGTGTCGCAGATACGCAGTATTTT
>TRBJ2-2|many|NA|TRBV7-7
CASSFNRDAGELFF
TGTGCTAGCAGCTTCAACAGGGATGCCGGGGAGCTGTTTTTT
>TRBJ2-3|many|TRBD2|TRBV28
CASSLGLAGAPPDTQYF
TGTGCCAGCAGTTTGGGACTAGCGGGAGCGCCCCCAGATACGCAGTATTTT
>TRBJ2-3|many|NA|TRBV15
CATSRDFLMDSGRADTQYF
TGTGCCACCAGCAGAGATTTTCTCATGGACTCAGGAAGAGCAGATACGCAGTATTTT
>TRBJ2-1|few|TRBD1|TRBV9
CASSAPGGGDEQFF
TGTGCCAGCAGCGCCCCAGGGGGCGGGGATGAGCAGTTCTTC
>TRBJ1-2|few|TRBD1|TRBV12-3/TRBV12-4
CASTRQGPGYTF
TGTGCCAGCACCCGACAGGGGCCGGGCTACACCTTC
>TRBJ1-4|NA|TRBD1|TRBV20-1
CSARDRGYGKLFF
TGCAGTGCGAGGGACAGGGGGTATGGAAAACTGTTTTTT
>TRBJ1-4|many|TRBD1|TRBV9
CASSGWRDREGGKLFF
TGTGCCAGTAGCGGTTGGAGAGACAGGGAGGGAGGAAAACTGTTTTTT
>TRBJ2-1|many|NA|TRBV6-1
CASSGQDRYNEQFF
TGTGCCAGCAGTGGCCAGGACCGCTACAATGAGCAGTTCTTC
>TRBJ2-3|many|NA|TRBV7-2
CASSNRGGGIGSTQYF
TGTGCCAGCAGCAACAGGGGAGGAGGTATCGGGTCTACGCAGTATTTT